The present TCR beta chain was sequenced within a study of human T cells and chemical hapten exposure. Looking at the study overall: Patch tests applied 0.01% DPC to the upper back and were scored after 6 days.

The ends lost 6 bases at V and 8 bases at J; junction bases unmatched: 4. The CDR3 extends over 14 amino acids. Germline CDR1 reads LNHDA; CDR2 reads SQIVND (reference sequence). TCRdb processed the RACE reads anew with MiXCR; each CDR3 protein has one entry. The sample lists 87,000 or so distinct CDR3 sequences, around 10% occurring once. Remarks on this clonotype: The antigen is unknown.

Time point defined: pre-sensitization, week 0. Treatment reported: therapeutic diphenylcyclopropenone sensitization with weekly scalp DPC. Study results and limitations: DPC sensitization left the count of TCRs above 1 in 1000 unchanged.

This receptor was identified in a woman in her forties with alopecia areata. Some clones in this sample may be carry-over from other donors' samples. Sequenced here: whole blood, sampled in connection with sensitization to the hapten diphenylcyclopropenone (DPC). J is TRBJ1-6 and V is TRBV19, with TRBD1 matching 10 bases. The CDR3 nucleotides read TGTGCCAGTAGAACGACAGGGGGCCATTCACCCCTCCACTTT. It is translated as CASRTTGGHSPLHF.